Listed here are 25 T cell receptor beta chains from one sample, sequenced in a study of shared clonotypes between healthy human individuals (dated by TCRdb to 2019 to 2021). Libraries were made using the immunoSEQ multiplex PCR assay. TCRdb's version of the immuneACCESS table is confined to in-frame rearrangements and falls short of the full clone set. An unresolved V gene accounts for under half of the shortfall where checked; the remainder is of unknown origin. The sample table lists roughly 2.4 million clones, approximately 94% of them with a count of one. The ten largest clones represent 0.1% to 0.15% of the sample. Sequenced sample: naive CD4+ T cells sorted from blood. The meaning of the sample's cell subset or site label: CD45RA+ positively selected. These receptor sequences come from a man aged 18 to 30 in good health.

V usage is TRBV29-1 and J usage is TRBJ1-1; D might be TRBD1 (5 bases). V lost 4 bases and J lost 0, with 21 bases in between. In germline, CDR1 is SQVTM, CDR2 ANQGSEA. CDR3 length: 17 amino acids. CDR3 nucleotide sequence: TGCAGCGTTGTGGGCCTAACTACAGGCAAGGTGAACACTGAAGCTTTCTTT. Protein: CSVVGLTTGKVNTEAFF. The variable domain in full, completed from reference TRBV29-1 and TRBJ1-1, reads SAVISQKPSRDICQRGTSLTIQCQVDSQVTMMFWYRQQPGQSLTLIATANQGSEATYESGFVIDKFPISRPNLTFSTLTVSNMSPEDSSIYLCSVVGLTTGKVNTEAFFGQGTRLTVV.

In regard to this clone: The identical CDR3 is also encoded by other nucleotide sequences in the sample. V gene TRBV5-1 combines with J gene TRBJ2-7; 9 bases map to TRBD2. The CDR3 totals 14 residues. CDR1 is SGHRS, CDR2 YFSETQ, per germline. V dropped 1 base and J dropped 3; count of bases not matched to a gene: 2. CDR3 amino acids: CASSLLSGSYEQYF. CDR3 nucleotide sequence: TGCGCCAGCAGCTTGCTTAGCGGGAGCTACGAGCAGTACTTC.

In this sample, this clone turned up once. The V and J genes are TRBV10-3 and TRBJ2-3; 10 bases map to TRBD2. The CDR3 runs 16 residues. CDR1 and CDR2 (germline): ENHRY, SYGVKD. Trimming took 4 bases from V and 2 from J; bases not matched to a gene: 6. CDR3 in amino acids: CAISGTSGDYTDTQYF. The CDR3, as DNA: TGTGCCATCAGTGGAACTAGCGGGGATTACACAGATACGCAGTATTTT.

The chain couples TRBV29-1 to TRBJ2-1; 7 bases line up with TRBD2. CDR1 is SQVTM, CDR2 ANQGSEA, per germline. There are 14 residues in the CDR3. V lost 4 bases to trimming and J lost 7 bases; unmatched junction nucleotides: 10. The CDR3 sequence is CSVVGRAGKNEQFF. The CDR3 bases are TGCAGCGTTGTGGGGCGAGCGGGAAAAAATGAGCAGTTCTTC.

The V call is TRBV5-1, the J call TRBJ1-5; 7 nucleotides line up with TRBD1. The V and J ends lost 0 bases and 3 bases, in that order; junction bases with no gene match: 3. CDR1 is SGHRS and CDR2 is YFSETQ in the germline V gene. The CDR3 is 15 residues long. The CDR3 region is CASSLEGTDNQPQHF. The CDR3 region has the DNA TGCGCCAGCAGCTTGGAGGGGACAGACAATCAGCCCCAGCATTTT.

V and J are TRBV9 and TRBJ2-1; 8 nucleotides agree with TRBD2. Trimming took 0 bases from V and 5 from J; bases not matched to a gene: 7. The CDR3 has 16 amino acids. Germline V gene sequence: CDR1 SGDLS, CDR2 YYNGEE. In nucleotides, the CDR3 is TGTGCCAGCAGCGTAGGGATGCGGGAGGCGGACAATGAGCAGTTCTTC. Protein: CASSVGMREADNEQFF. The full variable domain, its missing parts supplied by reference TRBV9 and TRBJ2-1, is DSGVTQTPKHLITATGQRVTLRCSPRSGDLSVYWYQQSLDQGLQFLIQYYNGEERAKGNILERFSAQQFPDLHSELNLSSLELGDSALYFCASSVGMREADNEQFFGPGTRLTVL.

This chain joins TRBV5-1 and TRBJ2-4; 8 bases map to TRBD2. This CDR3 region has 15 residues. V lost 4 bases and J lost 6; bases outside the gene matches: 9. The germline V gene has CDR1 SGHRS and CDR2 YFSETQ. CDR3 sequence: CASSIIAGTANIQYF. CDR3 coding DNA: TGCGCCAGCAGCATAATAGCGGGGACGGCAAACATTCAGTACTTC. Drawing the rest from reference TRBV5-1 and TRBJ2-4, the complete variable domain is KAGVTQTPRYLIKTRGQQVTLSCSPISGHRSVSWYQQTPGQGLQFLFEYFSETQRNKGNFPGRFSGRQFSNSRSEMNVSTLELGDSALYLCASSIIAGTANIQYFGAGTRLSVL.

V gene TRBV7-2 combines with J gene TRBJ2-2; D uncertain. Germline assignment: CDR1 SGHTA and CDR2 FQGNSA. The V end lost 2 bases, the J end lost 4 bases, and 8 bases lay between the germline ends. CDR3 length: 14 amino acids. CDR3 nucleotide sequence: TGTGCCAGCAGCTTAAATTGGGTCACCGGGGAGCTGTTTTTT. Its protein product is CASSLNWVTGELFF.

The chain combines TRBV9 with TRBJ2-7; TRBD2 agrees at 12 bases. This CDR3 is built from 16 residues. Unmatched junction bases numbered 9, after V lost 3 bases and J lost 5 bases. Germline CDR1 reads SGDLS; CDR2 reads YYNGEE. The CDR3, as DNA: TGTGCCAGCAGCGCCCCGACTAGCGGGAGATTCAACGAGCAGTACTTC. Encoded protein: CASSAPTSGRFNEQYF.

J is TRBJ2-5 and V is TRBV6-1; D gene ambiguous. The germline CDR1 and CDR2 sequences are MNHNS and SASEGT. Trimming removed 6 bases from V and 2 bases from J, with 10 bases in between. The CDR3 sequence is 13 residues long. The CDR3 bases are TGTGCCAGCAGGCGCCCCGGGCAAGAGACCCAGTACTTC. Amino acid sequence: CASRRPGQETQYF.

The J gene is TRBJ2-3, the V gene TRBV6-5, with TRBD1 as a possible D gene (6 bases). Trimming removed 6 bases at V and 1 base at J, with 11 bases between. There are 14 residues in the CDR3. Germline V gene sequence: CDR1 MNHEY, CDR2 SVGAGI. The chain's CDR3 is CASRGDTRTDTQYF. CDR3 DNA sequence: TGTGCCAGCAGGGGGGACACACGCACAGATACGCAGTATTTT.

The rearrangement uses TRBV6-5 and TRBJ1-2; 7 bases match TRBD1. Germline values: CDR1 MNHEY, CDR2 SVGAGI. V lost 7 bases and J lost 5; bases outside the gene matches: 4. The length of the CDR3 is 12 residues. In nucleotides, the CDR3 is TGTGCCAGCATAGGGACAGTTTATGGCTACACCTTC. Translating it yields CASIGTVYGYTF.

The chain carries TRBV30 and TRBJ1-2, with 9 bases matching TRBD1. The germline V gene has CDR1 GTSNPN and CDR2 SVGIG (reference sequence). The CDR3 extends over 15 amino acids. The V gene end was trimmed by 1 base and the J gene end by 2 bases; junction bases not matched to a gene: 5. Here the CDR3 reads CAWSGGTGNNYGYTF. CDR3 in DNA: TGTGCCTGGAGTGGGGGGACAGGGAACAACTATGGCTACACCTTC.

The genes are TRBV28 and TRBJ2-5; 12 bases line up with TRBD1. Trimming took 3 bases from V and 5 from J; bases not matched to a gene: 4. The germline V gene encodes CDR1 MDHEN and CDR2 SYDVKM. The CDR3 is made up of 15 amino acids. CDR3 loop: CASSLGTGGGETQYF. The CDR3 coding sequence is TGTGCCAGCAGTTTGGGGACAGGGGGCGGTGAGACCCAGTACTTC.

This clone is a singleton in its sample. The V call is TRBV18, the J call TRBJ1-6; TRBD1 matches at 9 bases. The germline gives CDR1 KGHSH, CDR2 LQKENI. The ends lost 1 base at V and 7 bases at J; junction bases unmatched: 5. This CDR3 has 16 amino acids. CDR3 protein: CASSPLGQGLNSPLHF. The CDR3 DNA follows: TGTGCCAGCTCACCACTAGGACAGGGGTTAAATTCACCCCTCCACTTT. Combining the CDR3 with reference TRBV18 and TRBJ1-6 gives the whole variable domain NAGVMQNPRHLVRRRGQEARLRCSPMKGHSHVYWYRQLPEEGLKFMVYLQKENIIDESGMPKERFSAEFPKEGPSILRIQQVVRGDSAAYFCASSPLGQGLNSPLHFGNGTRLTVT.

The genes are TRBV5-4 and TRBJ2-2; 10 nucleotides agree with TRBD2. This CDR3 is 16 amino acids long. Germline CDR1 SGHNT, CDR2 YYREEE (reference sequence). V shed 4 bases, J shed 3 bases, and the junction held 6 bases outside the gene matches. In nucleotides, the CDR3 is TGTGCCAGCAGCCCCCGTCTAGCGGGAGACACCGGGGAGCTGTTTTTT. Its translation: CASSPRLAGDTGELFF.

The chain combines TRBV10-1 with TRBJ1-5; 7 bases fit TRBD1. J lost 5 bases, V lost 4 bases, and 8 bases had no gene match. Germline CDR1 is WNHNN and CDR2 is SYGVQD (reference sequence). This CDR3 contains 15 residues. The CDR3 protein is CASSAMGQWYQPQHF. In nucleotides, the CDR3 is TGCGCCAGCAGTGCAATGGGACAGTGGTATCAGCCCCAGCATTTT.

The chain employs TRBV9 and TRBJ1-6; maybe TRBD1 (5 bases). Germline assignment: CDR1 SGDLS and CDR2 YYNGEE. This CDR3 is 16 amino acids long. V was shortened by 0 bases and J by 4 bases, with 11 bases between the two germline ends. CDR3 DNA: TGTGCCAGCAGCGTAGGACAGAGCCCTTATAATTCACCCCTCCACTTT. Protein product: CASSVGQSPYNSPLHF.

The CDR3 DNA reads as TGTGCCAGCAGCCTACAAGGGTCAGGGTCACAAAAACTGTTTTTT. Its translation is CASSLQGSGSQKLFF. The chain uses TRBV5-6 and TRBJ1-4, with D perhaps matching TRBD1 (5 bases). Germline assignment: CDR1 SGHDT and CDR2 YYEEEE. The CDR3 has 15 residues. V lost 4 bases and J 9 bases, leaving 19 bases between the germline ends.

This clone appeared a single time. For the CDR3, the DNA is TGTGCCAGCAGGCCAAGTGCGGGAACGGGCATTCAGTACTTC. Its translation is CASRPSAGTGIQYF. The gene calls are TRBV6-6 and TRBJ2-4; possibly TRBD2 for D (6 bases). This CDR3 has 14 amino acids. Germline lookup yields CDR1 MNHNY and CDR2 SVGAGI (reference sequence). The V end lost 6 bases, the J end lost 9 bases, and 18 bases lay between the germline ends.

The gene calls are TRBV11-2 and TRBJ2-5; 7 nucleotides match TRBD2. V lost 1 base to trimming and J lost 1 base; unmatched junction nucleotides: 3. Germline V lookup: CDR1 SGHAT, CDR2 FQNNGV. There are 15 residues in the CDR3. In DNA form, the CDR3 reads TGTGCCAGCAGCTTAGGGGAGGGCGTCCAAGAGACCCAGTACTTC. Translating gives CASSLGEGVQETQYF.

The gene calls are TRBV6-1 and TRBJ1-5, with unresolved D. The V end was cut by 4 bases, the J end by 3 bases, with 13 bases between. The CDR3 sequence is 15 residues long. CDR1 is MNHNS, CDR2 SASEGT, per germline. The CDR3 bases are TGTGCCAGCAGTGTCGGGTCGCATTCCAATCAGCCCCAGCATTTT. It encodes CASSVGSHSNQPQHF.

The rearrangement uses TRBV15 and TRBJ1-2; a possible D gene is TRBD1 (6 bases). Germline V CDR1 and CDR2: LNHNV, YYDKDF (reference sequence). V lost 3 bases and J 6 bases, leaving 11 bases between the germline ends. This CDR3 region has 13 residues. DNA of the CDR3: TGTGCCACCAGCAGGTCAGGGGCGGATGGCTACACCTTC. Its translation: CATSRSGADGYTF.

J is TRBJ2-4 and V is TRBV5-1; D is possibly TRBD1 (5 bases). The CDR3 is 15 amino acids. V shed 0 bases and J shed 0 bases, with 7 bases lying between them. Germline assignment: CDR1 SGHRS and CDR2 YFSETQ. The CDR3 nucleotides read TGCGCCAGCAGCTTGGGGGGCGAAGCCAAAAACATTCAGTACTTC. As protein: CASSLGGEAKNIQYF.

CDR3 coding DNA: TGTGCCACTTCCCGGACAGGGGGGAGCTTGGAGCAGTACTTC. Amino acid sequence: CATSRTGGSLEQYF. This chain links TRBV19 with TRBJ2-7; 10 nucleotides align to TRBD1. V shed 10 bases and J 7 bases; nucleotides not matched to a gene: 13. Germline values: CDR1 LNHDA, CDR2 SQIVND (reference sequence). This CDR3 contains 14 residues.